Below, one T cell receptor (beta chain) is given with its context. Its cognate antigen is unknown. Healthy donors of bone marrow made up the group. Germline values: CDR1 WSHSY, CDR2 SAAADI. The CDR3 sequence is 14 residues long. The V and J ends lost 8 bases and 6 bases, in that order; junction bases with no gene match: 7. The primer mix had 60 Vbeta and 13 Jbeta primers. The method was immunoSEQ multiplex PCR; TCRdb's version includes in-frame clones alone and lacks a portion of them. The sample records 150,000 to 250,000 clones, roughly 85% being singletons. This record comes from a study of cytomegalovirus exposure and HLA in healthy donors. Study conclusions and caveats: CMV serostatus alone was available as immune exposure information. The presence/absence work took it that sequencing depth was about the same across donors. Sequence variants that were highly shared formed a cluster that was likely a sequencing artifact.

This chain links TRBV10-2 with TRBJ2-1, with 10 bases identical to TRBD2. This TCR was sampled from a woman in her twenties or thirties in good health and CMV-seropositive. The sequenced material came from PBMCs. The CDR3 DNA reads as TGCGCCAGCGGAAGAGCGGGAGGGACCAATGAGCAGTTCTTC. It yields the protein CASGRAGGTNEQFF.